The 19 T cell receptor beta chains listed next were all sequenced from one sample in a study of identifying expanded T cells in peripheral blood. Measured with immunoSEQ multiplex PCR; TCRdb has only the in-frame clones, and not every one. The table shows under 110,000 clones, with around nine tenths occurring only once. The sequenced sample consisted of blood. The receptors come from a person between 18 and 75 years old in good health.

The V gene is TRBV28, the J gene TRBJ2-3, with 13 bases aligning to TRBD2. This CDR3 has 17 amino acids. Germline V gives CDR1 MDHEN, CDR2 SYDVKM. Unmatched junction bases numbered 9, after V lost 6 bases and J lost 3 bases. CDR3 in DNA: TGTGCCAGCAGGAAGAGACTAGCGGGGGGAATTACAGATACGCAGTATTTT. Protein sequence: CASRKRLAGGITDTQYF.

V usage is TRBV6-5 and J usage is TRBJ1-2; 9 nucleotides line up with TRBD1. The germline CDR1 and CDR2 sequences are MNHEY and SVGAGI. CDR3 size: 14 residues. Trimming removed 6 bases from V and 7 bases from J; junction bases left unmatched: 9. For the CDR3, the DNA is TGTGCCAGCAGCCTCTCTGGGACAGGGTTTGGCTACACCTTC. Translation: CASSLSGTGFGYTF.

The V and J genes are TRBV5-4 and TRBJ2-3; TRBD2 matches at 14 bases. Trimming at V came to 2 bases and at J to 2 bases, leaving 7 bases not matched to a gene. CDR3 length equals 18 residues. Germline-derived CDR1 and CDR2 are SGHNT and YYREEE (reference sequence). The CDR3 bases are TGTGCCAGCAGCTTCGGGACTAGCGGGGGCCGATTCACAGATACGCAGTATTTT. It yields the protein CASSFGTSGGRFTDTQYF.

The rearrangement joins TRBV7-2 to TRBJ2-1, with D tentatively TRBD1 (6 bases). With 0 bases removed from V and 12 bases from J, the gap between germline ends came to 18 bases. The germline CDR1 and CDR2 sequences are SGHTA and FQGNSA. This CDR3 is built from 15 residues. CDR3 coding DNA: TGTGCCAGCAGCTTAGCTCAAACCACAGGGAAATGGCAGTTCTTC. Translation: CASSLAQTTGKWQFF.

This clone was found once. The V gene is TRBV6-1, the J gene TRBJ1-4; TRBD1 matches 7 bases. The CDR3 covers 16 residues. The V gene's germline CDR1 is MNHNS and CDR2 SASEGT. V dropped 1 base and J dropped 8; count of bases not matched to a gene: 10. The CDR3 bases are TGTGCCAGCAGTGAAGATATTCAGGGGGGTTCGGAAAAACTGTTTTTT. Protein sequence: CASSEDIQGGSEKLFF.

The chain joins TRBV27 to TRBJ1-4; 12 nucleotides match TRBD1. The CDR3 has 15 amino acids. Per the germline V gene, CDR1 is MNHEY and CDR2 is SMNVEV (reference sequence). Trimming took 6 bases from V and 7 from J; bases not matched to a gene: 6. The CDR3 reads CASSRDRGRSEKLFF. The CDR3 nucleotides are TGTGCCAGCAGCCGGGACAGGGGGCGAAGTGAAAAACTGTTTTTT.

The chain couples TRBV27 to TRBJ2-3, with D perhaps TRBD1 (6 bases). The CDR3 loop spans 16 amino acids. CDR1 and CDR2 from the germline V gene are MNHEY and SMNVEV (reference sequence). Deletions cut 5 bases from V and 0 bases from J, with 15 bases between. In DNA, the CDR3 is TGTGCCAGCAGTGGACACAGGGAAACTAGCACAGATACGCAGTATTTT. This gives the protein CASSGHRETSTDTQYF.

The rearrangement joins TRBV6-5 to TRBJ1-2; 7 positions match TRBD1. After removal of 5 bases from V and 4 bases from J, the junction contained 4 bases not matched to a gene. This CDR3 has 13 amino acids. Per germline, CDR1 MNHEY and CDR2 SVGAGI. The CDR3 is CASSPRTGYGYTF. CDR3 nucleotides: TGTGCCAGCAGTCCCCGGACAGGCTATGGCTACACCTTC.

The V and J genes are TRBV7-2 and TRBJ2-1, with 8 bases identical to TRBD1. The CDR3 is made up of 16 amino acids. The ends lost 2 bases at V and 7 bases at J; junction bases unmatched: 10. CDR1 and CDR2 from the germline V gene are SGHTA and FQGNSA. This chain's CDR3 is CASSLLVRGLSNEQFF. DNA for the CDR3: TGTGCCAGCAGCTTATTGGTCAGGGGGCTTTCAAATGAGCAGTTCTTC.

The J gene is TRBJ1-5, the V gene TRBV19; D uncertain. Germline CDR1 and CDR2: LNHDA and SQIVND (reference sequence). The CDR3 is made up of 16 amino acids. V was cut by 3 bases and J by 0 bases, with 12 bases left in between. This chain's CDR3 is CASSMGGLSSNQPQHF. CDR3 nucleotides: TGTGCCAGTAGTATGGGCGGACTCTCTAGCAATCAGCCCCAGCATTTT.

This chain links TRBV7-9 with TRBJ2-7; a weak D match, TRBD2 (6 bases). Trimming removed 5 bases at V and 0 bases at J, with 14 bases between. The CDR3 totals 15 residues. CDR1 is SEHNR, CDR2 FQNEAQ, per germline (reference sequence). The CDR3 coding sequence is TGTGCCAGCAGCCGCAGCGGCGGGAACTCCTACGAGCAGTACTTC. It codes for CASSRSGGNSYEQYF.

V gene TRBV15 combines with J gene TRBJ2-6; 8 positions agree with TRBD2. V was pared by 1 base and J by 4 bases, with 3 bases of the junction left unmatched. The CDR3 consists of 16 residues. Germline V gene data show CDR1 as LNHNV and CDR2 as YYDKDF (reference sequence). The CDR3 nucleotides read TGTGCCACCAGCAGAGCGGGAGGGGTAGGGGCCAACGTCCTGACTTTC. As protein: CATSRAGGVGANVLTF.

The V and J genes are TRBV11-3 and TRBJ2-1; D unresolved. With 5 bases removed from V and 0 bases from J, the gap between germline ends came to 11 bases. The CDR3 has 15 residues. Germline CDR1 is SGHNT and CDR2 is YENEEA. The CDR3 region has the DNA TGTGCCAGCAGCGGCACTACAAGCTCCTACAATGAGCAGTTCTTC. It codes for CASSGTTSSYNEQFF.

CDR3 loop: CASSEALLYFRTGDYGYTF. The CDR3 nucleotides are TGTGCCAGCAGTGAAGCGCTTTTATACTTCCGGACGGGAGATTATGGCTACACCTTC. The rearrangement joins TRBV2 to TRBJ1-2; D gene unclear. With 0 bases removed from V and 5 bases from J, the gap between germline ends came to 25 bases. Per germline, CDR1 SNHLY and CDR2 FYNNEI. CDR3 length equals 19 residues.

The chain couples TRBV5-4 to TRBJ2-5; 13 bases align to TRBD2. The CDR3 spans 17 residues. Germline CDR1 reads SGHNT; CDR2 reads YYREEE (reference sequence). V shed 4 bases and J 7 bases; nucleotides not matched to a gene: 13. The DNA of the CDR3 is TGTGCCAGCAGCCCGGGTGGGACTAGCGGGGAATCACGGACCCAGTACTTC. This codes for CASSPGGTSGESRTQYF.

The rearrangement links TRBV28 to TRBJ1-5; perhaps TRBD1 as D (6 bases). The CDR3 is 17 amino acids. V dropped 2 bases and J dropped 0 bases, with 14 bases sitting between them. Germline CDR1 and CDR2: MDHEN and SYDVKM. The CDR3 is CASSLLEQGHSNQPQHF. CDR3 bases: TGTGCCAGCAGTTTACTTGAACAGGGCCATAGCAATCAGCCCCAGCATTTT.

The V gene is TRBV5-1, the J gene TRBJ2-3; the D gene is possibly TRBD1 (5 bases). V lost 0 bases and J lost 4, with 12 bases in between. In germline, CDR1 is SGHRS, CDR2 YFSETQ. The CDR3 extends over 15 amino acids. CDR3 in amino acids: CASSLEGRVSDTQYF. CDR3 nucleotide sequence: TGCGCCAGCAGCTTGGAGGGCAGGGTTTCAGATACGCAGTATTTT.

The chain recombines TRBV7-2 with TRBJ2-7; the match to TRBD2 covers 9 bases. Germline V gene sequence: CDR1 SGHTA, CDR2 FQGNSA. Losses at the gene ends were 3 bases for V and 6 bases for J; bases not matched to a gene: 9. The CDR3 totals 15 residues. For the CDR3, the DNA is TGTGCCAGCAGCTTGACGGGACTAGCCGGGGGCGAGCAGTACTTC. Translation: CASSLTGLAGGEQYF.

The chain is built from TRBV5-1 and TRBJ1-1; D gene uncertain. Germline values: CDR1 SGHRS, CDR2 YFSETQ. The length of the CDR3 is 14 residues. V was pared by 5 bases and J by 0 bases, with 11 bases between. The CDR3 DNA is TGCGCCAGCAGAACAGTCTTTATGAACACTGAAGCTTTCTTT. It specifies CASRTVFMNTEAFF.